One sample yielded the 4 T cell receptor beta chains listed below, sequenced in a study of blood T cell repertoires in COVID-19. The method was immunoSEQ multiplex PCR; TCRdb's version includes in-frame clones alone and lacks a portion of them. The data hold about 280,000 clones, with roughly 89% observed a single time. The specimen was PBMCs or T cells enriched from blood (not recorded which). Every receptor here comes from a woman in her thirties or forties who had recovered from COVID-19.

The V gene is TRBV28, the J gene TRBJ1-6; D ambiguous. In germline, CDR1 is MDHEN, CDR2 SYDVKM. CDR3 length: 14 residues. V lost 7 bases and J lost 9, with 16 bases in between. The CDR3 spells CASNILPVSSPLHF. Here the CDR3 DNA reads TGTGCCAGCAATATTCTTCCGGTGTCTTCACCCCTCCACTTT.

The chain carries TRBV19 and TRBJ1-3; a possible D gene is TRBD1 (5 bases). Germline V gene sequence: CDR1 LNHDA, CDR2 SQIVND (reference sequence). There are 15 residues in the CDR3. The V end was cut by 5 bases, the J end by 2 bases, with 13 bases between. CDR3 sequence (DNA): TGTGCCAGTAGTCCCAGGGCGTTCACTGGAAACACCATATATTTT. Its protein is CASSPRAFTGNTIYF.

The chain employs TRBV5-1 and TRBJ1-1, with D perhaps TRBD1 (5 bases). Germline V gene sequence: CDR1 SGHRS, CDR2 YFSETQ. V was trimmed by 4 bases and J by 6 bases, leaving 13 bases between them. The CDR3 has 13 amino acids. In nucleotides, the CDR3 is TGCGCCAGCAGCCCCGGGGGGTTTCCTGAAGCTTTCTTT. It specifies CASSPGGFPEAFF.

V is TRBV6-1 and J is TRBJ1-5; 9 positions match TRBD1. Germline CDR1 and CDR2: MNHNS and SASEGT. Losses at the gene ends were 4 bases for V and 3 bases for J; bases not matched to a gene: 16. This CDR3 is built from 19 residues. The CDR3 DNA sequence: TGTGCCAGCAGTGGGCTACCAGGACAGGGGTATGGAGTCAATCAGCCCCAGCATTTT. This gives the protein CASSGLPGQGYGVNQPQHF.